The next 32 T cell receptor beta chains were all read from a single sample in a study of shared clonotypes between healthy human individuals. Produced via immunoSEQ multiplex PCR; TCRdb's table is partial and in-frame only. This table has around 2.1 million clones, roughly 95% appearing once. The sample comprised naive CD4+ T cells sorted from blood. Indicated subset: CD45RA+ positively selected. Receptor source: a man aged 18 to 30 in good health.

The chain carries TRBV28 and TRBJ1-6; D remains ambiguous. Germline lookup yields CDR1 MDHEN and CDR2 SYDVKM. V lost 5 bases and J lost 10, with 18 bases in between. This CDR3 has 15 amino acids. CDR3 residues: CASSRGKGGRSPLHF. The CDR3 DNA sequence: TGTGCCAGCAGTCGTGGTAAGGGCGGGAGGTCACCCCTCCACTTT.

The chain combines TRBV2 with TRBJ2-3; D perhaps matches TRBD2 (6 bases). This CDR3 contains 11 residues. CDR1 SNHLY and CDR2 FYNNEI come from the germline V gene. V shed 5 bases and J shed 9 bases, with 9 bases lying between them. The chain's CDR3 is CASSRTKTQYF. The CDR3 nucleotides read TGTGCCAGCAGTCGGACTAAGACGCAGTATTTT.

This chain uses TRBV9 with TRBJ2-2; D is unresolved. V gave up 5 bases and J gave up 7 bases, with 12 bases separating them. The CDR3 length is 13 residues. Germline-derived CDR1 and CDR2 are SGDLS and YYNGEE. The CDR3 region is CASSGNSVGELFF. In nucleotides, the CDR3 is TGTGCCAGCAGTGGAAACTCAGTCGGGGAGCTGTTTTTT.

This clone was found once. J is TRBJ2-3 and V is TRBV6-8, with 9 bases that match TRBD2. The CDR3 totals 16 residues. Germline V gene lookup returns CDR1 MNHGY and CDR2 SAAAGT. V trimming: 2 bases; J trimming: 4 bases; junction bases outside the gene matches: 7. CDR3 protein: CASSYAGREGPDTQYF. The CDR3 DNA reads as TGTGCCAGCAGTTACGCAGGGCGGGAGGGTCCAGATACGCAGTATTTT.

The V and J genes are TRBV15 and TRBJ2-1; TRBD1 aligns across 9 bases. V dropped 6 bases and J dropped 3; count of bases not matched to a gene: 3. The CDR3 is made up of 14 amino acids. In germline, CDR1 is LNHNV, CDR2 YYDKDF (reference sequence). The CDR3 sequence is CATSYRGLYNEQFF. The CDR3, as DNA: TGTGCCACCAGTTACAGGGGGCTCTACAATGAGCAGTTCTTC.

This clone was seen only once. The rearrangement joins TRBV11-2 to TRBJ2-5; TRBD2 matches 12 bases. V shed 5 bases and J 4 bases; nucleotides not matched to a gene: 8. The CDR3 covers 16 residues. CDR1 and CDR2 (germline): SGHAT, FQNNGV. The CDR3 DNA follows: TGTGCCAGCAGCCCGGGGAGACTAGCGGGGGTAGAGACCCAGTACTTC. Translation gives CASSPGRLAGVETQYF. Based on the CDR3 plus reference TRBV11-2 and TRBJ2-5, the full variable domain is EAGVAQSPRYKIIEKRQSVAFWCNPISGHATLYWYQQILGQGPKLLIQFQNNGVVDDSQLPKDRFSAERLKGVDSTLKIQPAKLEDSAVYLCASSPGRLAGVETQYFGPGTRLLVL.

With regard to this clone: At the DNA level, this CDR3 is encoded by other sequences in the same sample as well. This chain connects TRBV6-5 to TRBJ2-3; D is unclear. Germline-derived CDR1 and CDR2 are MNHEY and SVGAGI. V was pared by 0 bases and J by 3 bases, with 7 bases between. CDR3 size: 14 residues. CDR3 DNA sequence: TGTGCCAGCAGTTACTCCGGGCAGACAGATACGCAGTATTTT. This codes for CASSYSGQTDTQYF.

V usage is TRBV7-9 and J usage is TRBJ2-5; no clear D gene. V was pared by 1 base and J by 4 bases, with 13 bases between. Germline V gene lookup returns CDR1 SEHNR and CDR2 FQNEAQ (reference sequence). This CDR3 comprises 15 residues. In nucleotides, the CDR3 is TGTGCCAGCAGCTTAGGCGGATTCCTTGGAGAGACCCAGTACTTC. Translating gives CASSLGGFLGETQYF.

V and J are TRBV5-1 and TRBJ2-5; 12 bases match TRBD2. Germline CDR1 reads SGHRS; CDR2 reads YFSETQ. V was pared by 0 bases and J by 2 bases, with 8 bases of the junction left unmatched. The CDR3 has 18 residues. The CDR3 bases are TGCGCCAGCAGCTTGGGACTAGCGGGAGTCATGGGGCAAGAGACCCAGTACTTC. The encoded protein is CASSLGLAGVMGQETQYF.

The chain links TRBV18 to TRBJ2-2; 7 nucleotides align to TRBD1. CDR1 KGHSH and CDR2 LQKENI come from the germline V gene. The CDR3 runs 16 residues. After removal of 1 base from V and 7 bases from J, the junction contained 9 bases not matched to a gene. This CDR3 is CASSPQLTGVIGELFF. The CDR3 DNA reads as TGTGCCAGCTCACCACAGCTAACAGGGGTGATCGGGGAGCTGTTTTTT.

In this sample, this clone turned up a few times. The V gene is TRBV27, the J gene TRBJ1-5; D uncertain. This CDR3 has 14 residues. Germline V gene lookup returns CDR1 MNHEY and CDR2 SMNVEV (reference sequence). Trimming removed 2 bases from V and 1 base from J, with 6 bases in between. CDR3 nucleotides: TGTGCCAGCAGTTTAAGGCAGAGCAATCAGCCCCAGCATTTT. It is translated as CASSLRQSNQPQHF.

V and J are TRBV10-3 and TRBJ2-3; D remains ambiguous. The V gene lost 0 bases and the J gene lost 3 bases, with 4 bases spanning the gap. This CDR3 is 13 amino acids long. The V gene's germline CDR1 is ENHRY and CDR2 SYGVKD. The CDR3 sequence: CAISESVTDTQYF. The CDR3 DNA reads TGTGCCATCAGTGAGTCGGTGACAGATACGCAGTATTTT.

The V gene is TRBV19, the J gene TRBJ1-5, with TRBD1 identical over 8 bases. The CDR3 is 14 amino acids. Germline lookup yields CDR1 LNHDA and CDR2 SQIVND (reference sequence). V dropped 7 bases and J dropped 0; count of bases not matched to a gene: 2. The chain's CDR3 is CASTGQASNQPQHF. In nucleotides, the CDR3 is TGTGCCAGTACGGGACAGGCTAGCAATCAGCCCCAGCATTTT.

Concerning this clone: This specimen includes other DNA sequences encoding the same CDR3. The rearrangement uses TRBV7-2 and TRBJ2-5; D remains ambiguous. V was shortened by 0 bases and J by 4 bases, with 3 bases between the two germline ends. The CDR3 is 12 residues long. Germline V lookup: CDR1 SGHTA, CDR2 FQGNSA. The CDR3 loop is CASSLARETQYF. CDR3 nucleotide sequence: TGTGCCAGCAGCTTAGCGCGAGAGACCCAGTACTTC.

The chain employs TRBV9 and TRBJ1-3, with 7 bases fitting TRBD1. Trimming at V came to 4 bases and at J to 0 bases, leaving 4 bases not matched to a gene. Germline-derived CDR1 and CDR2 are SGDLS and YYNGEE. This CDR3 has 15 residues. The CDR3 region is CASSTRDSSGNTIYF. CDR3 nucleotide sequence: TGTGCCAGCAGCACACGGGACAGCTCTGGAAACACCATATATTTT.

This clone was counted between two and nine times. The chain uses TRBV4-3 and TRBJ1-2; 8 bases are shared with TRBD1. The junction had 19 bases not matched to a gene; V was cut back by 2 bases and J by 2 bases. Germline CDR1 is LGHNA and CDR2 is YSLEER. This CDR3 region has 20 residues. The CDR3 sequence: CASSQSVFPEQGDRNYGYTF. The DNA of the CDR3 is TGCGCCAGCAGCCAATCAGTTTTTCCTGAACAGGGGGATCGAAACTATGGCTACACCTTC.

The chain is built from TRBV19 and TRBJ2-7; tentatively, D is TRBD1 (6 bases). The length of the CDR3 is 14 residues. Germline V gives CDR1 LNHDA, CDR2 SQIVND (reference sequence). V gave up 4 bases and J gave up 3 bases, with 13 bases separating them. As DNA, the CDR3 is TGTGCCAGTAGTACAATCGGACAGATCTACGAGCAGTACTTC. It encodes CASSTIGQIYEQYF.

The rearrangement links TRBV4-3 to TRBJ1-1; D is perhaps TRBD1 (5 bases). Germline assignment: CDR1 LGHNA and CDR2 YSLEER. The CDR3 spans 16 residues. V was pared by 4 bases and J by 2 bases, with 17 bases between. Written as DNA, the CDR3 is TGCGCCAGCAGCCCCGGCCCGGGGCTCTTTAACACTGAAGCTTTCTTT. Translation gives CASSPGPGLFNTEAFF.

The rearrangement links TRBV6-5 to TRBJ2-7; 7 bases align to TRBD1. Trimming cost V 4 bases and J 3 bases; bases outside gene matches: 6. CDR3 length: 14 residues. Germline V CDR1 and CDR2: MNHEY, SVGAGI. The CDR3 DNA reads TGTGCCAGCAGTTCGACAGGGCCCTTCTACGAGCAGTACTTC. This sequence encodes CASSSTGPFYEQYF.

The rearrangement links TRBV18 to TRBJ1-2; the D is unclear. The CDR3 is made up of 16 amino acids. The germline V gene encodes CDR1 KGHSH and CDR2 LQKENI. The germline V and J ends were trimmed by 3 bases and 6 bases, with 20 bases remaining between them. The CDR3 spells CASSPRMGSLEDGYTF. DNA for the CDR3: TGTGCCAGCTCACCCCGGATGGGCTCCCTTGAGGATGGCTACACCTTC.

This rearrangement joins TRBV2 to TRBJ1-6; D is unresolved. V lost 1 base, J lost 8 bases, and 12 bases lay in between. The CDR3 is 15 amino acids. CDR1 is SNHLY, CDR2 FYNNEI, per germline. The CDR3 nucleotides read TGTGCCAGCAGTGAAGGGAGAGTATCGGATTCACCCCTCCACTTT. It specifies CASSEGRVSDSPLHF.

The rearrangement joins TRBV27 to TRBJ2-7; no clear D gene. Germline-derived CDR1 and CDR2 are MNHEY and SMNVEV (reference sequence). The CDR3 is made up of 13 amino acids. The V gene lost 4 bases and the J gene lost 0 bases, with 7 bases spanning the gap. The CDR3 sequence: CASSSGYSYEQYF. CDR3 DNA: TGTGCCAGCAGTTCAGGTTACTCCTACGAGCAGTACTTC.

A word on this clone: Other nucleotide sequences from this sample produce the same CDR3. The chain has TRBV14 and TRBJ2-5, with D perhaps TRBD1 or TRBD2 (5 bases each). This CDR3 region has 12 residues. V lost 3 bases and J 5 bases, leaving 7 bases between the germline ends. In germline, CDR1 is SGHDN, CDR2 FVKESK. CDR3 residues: CASSQGVETQYF. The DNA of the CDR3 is TGTGCCAGCAGCCAGGGGGTGGAGACCCAGTACTTC. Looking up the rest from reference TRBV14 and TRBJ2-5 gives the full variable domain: EAGVTQFPSHSVIEKGQTVTLRCDPISGHDNLYWYRRVMGKEIKFLLHFVKESKQDESGMPNNRFLAERTGGTYSTLKVQPAELEDSGVYFCASSQGVETQYFGPGTRLLVL.

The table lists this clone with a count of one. This CDR3 is CAIRGQGSNQPQHF. DNA for the CDR3: TGTGCCATCAGGGGACAGGGCTCCAATCAGCCCCAGCATTTT. This chain connects TRBV10-3 to TRBJ1-5; 9 nucleotides match TRBD1. CDR1 ENHRY and CDR2 SYGVKD come from the germline V gene. CDR3 size: 14 residues. After removal of 6 bases from V and 3 bases from J, the junction contained 3 bases not matched to a gene.

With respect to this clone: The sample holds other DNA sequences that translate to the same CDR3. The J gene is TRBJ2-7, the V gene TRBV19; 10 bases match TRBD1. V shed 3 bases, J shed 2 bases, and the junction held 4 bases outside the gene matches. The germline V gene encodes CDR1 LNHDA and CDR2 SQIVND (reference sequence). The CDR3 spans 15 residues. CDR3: CASSIPGTGAYEQYF. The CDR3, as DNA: TGTGCCAGTAGTATCCCCGGGACAGGGGCCTACGAGCAGTACTTC.

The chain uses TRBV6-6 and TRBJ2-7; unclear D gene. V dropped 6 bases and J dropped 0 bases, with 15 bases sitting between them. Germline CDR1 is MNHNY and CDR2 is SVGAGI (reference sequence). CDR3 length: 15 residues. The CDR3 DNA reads TGTGCCAGCAGCGGCCGGGTAGGTAGCTCCTACGAGCAGTACTTC. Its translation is CASSGRVGSSYEQYF.

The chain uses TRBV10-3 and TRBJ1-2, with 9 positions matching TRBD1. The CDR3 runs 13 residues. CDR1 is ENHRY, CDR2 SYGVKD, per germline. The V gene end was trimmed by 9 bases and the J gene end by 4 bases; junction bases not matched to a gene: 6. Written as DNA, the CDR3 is TGTGCCATATCCCTGGGACAGGGCTATGGCTACACCTTC. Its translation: CAISLGQGYGYTF.

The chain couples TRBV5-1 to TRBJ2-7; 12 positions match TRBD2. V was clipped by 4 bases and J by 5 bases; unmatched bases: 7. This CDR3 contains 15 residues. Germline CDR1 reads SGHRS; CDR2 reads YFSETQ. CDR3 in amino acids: CASSVTSGRINEQYF. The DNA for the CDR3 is TGCGCCAGCAGCGTTACTAGCGGGAGGATTAACGAGCAGTACTTC.

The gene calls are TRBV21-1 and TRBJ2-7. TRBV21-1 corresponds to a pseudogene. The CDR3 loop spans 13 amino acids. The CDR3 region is CASSFPAAREQYF. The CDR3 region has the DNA TGTGCCAGCAGCTTCCCGGCCGCTCGAGAGCAGTACTTC.

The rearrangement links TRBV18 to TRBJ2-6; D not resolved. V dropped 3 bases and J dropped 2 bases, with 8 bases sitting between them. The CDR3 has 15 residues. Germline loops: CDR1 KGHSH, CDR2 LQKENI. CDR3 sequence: CASSPQAPGANVLTF. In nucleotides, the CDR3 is TGTGCCAGCTCACCGCAGGCTCCTGGGGCCAACGTCCTGACTTTC.

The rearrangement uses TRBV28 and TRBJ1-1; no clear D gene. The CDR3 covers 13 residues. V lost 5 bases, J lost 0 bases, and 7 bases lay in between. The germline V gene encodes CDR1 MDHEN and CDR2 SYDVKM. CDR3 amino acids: CASSLELNTEAFF. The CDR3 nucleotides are TGTGCCAGCAGTCTTGAGCTGAACACTGAAGCTTTCTTT.

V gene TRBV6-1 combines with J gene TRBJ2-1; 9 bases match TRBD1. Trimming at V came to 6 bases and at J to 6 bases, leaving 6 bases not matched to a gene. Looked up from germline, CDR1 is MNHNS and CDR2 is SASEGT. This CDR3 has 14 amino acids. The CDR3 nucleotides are TGTGCCAGCAGCGCCGGGACAGGGAGCAATGAGCAGTTCTTC. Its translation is CASSAGTGSNEQFF.